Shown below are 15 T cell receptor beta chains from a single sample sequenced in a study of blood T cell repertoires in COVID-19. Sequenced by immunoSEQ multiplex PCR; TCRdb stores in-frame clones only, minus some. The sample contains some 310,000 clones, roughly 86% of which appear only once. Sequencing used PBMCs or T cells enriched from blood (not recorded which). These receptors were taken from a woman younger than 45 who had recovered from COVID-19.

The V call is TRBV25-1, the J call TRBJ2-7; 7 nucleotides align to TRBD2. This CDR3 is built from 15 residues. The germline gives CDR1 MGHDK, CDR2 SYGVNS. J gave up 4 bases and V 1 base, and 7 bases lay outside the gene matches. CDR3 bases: TGTGCCAGCAGTGAATGGGAGGGGCCGACATACGAGCAGTACTTC. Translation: CASSEWEGPTYEQYF.

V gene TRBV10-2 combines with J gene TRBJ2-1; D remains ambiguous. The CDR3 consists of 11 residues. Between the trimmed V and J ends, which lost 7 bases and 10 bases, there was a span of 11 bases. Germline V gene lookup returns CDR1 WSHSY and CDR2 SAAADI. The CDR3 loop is CASIGRNEQFF. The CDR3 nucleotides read TGCGCCAGCATTGGCAGAAACGAGCAGTTCTTC.

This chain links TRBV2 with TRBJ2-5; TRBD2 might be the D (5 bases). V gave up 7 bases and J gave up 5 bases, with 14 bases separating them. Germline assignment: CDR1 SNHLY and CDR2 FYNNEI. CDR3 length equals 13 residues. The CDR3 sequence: CASKRTLGETQYF. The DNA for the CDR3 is TGTGCCAGCAAACGGACTTTGGGTGAGACCCAGTACTTC.

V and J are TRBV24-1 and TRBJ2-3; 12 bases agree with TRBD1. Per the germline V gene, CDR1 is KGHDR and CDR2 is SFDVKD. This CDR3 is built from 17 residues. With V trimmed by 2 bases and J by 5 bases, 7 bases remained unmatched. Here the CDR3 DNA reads TGTGCCACCAGTGATTCCCCGGGACAGGGGGCAAAAGATACGCAGTATTTT. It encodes CATSDSPGQGAKDTQYF.

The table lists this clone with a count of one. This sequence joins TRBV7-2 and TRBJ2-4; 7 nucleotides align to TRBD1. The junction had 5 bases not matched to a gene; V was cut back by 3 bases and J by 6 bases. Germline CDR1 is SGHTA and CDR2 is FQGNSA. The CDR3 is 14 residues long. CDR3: CASSLTGLGNIQYF. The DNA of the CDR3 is TGTGCCAGCAGCTTGACAGGGTTGGGAAACATTCAGTACTTC.

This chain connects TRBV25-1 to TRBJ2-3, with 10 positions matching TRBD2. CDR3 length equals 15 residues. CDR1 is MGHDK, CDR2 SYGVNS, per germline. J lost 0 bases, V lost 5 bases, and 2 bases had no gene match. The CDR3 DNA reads TGTGCCAGCAGTCGGACTAGCGGTAGCACAGATACGCAGTATTTT. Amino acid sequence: CASSRTSGSTDTQYF.

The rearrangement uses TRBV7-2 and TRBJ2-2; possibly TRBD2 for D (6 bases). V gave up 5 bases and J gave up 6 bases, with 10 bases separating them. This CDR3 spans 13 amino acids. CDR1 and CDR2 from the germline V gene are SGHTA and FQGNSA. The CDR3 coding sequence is TGTGCCAGCAGCCAGACTAGTCCCGGGGAGCTGTTTTTT. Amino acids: CASSQTSPGELFF.

Here the CDR3 reads CASSLQGLGNQPQHF. CDR3 in DNA: TGCGCCAGCAGCTTGCAGGGTCTCGGCAATCAGCCCCAGCATTTT. The chain couples TRBV5-1 to TRBJ1-5, with D possibly matching TRBD1 (5 bases). The V and J ends lost 1 base and 2 bases respectively, with 10 bases between them. CDR1 SGHRS and CDR2 YFSETQ come from the germline V gene. The CDR3 covers 15 residues.

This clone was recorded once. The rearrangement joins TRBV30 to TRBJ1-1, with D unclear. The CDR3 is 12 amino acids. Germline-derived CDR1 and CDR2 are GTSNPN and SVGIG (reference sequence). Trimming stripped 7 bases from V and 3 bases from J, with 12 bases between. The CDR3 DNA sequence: TGTGCCTCTCACCGACGGGACACTGAAGCTTTCTTT. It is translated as CASHRRDTEAFF.

The CDR3 is CASSRGQRSQPQHF. The CDR3 DNA reads as TGTGCCAGTAGCCGGGGACAAAGGAGTCAGCCCCAGCATTTT. The chain is built from TRBV19 and TRBJ1-5, with a tentative D call TRBD1 (6 bases). With 6 bases removed from V and 6 bases from J, the gap between germline ends came to 15 bases. The CDR3 is made up of 14 amino acids. Per the germline V gene, CDR1 is LNHDA and CDR2 is SQIVND (reference sequence).

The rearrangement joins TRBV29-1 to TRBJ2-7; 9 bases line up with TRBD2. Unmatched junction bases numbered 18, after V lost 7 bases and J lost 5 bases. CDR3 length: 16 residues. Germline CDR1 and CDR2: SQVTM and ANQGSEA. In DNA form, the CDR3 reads TGCAGCGCCCGGGGGTGGCGGGAGGGGCGGTCGGACGAGCAGTACTTC. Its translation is CSARGWREGRSDEQYF.

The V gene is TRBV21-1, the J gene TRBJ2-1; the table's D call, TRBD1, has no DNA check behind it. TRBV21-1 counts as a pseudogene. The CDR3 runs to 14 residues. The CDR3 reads CASRGQVSYHEQFF. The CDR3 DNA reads TGTGCCAGCAGGGGACAGGTTTCTTATCATGAGCAGTTCTTC.

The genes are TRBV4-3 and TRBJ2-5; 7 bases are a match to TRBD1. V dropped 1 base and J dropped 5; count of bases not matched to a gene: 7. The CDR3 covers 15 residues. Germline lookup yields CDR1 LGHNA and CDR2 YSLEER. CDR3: CASSQVGGRDETQYF. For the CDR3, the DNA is TGCGCCAGCAGCCAAGTAGGGGGCAGGGATGAGACCCAGTACTTC.

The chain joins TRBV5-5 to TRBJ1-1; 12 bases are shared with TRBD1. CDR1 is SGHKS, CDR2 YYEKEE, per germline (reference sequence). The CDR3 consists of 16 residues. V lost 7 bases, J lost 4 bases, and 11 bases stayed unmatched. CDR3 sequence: CASFPGTGGRGTEAFF. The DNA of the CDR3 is TGTGCCAGCTTTCCCGGGACAGGGGGCCGTGGCACTGAAGCTTTCTTT.

The CDR3 nucleotides are TGTGCCAGCAGCCCGCAGGCAAGGGGAAACACCGGGGAGCTGTTTTTT. Translated: CASSPQARGNTGELFF. The rearrangement uses TRBV7-2 and TRBJ2-2; D may be TRBD1 (5 bases). Trimming cost V 5 bases and J 2 bases, with 15 bases left between them. This CDR3 is 16 amino acids long. Germline V gene data show CDR1 as SGHTA and CDR2 as FQGNSA.